This T cell receptor (beta chain) stems from a study of blood T cell repertoires in COVID-19 (dated by TCRdb to 2018 to 2020). Background on the whole study: Samples from collaborators originated in the United States, Italy and Spain and spanned both the acute and convalescent phases of COVID-19. The prospective study material was composed of cDNA or gDNA derived from T cells, B-cell-depleted T cells, or PBMCs. Subjects who had been exposed to COVID-19, were actively infected with it, or had recovered from it provided the deeply sampled blood TCRbeta repertoires that made up the dataset. A freely available public database, intended as a resource for researchers studying the immune response to SARS-CoV-2, is where the repertoires were released. The samples were drawn from the first 160 participants of the ongoing ImmuneRACE study and from 1,254 subjects provided by 6 global collaborators. Sample metadata almost always included a de-identified subject ID, COVID-19 status, age in years and sex. HLA class I and class II types, where available, came from metadata supplied by the sample provider rather than from assay-based typing. General study outcomes and caveats: How much clinical and demographic metadata was included differed by source and by participant, and the metadata was provided uncurated.

From its cysteine to its phenylalanine, the CDR3 spans 13 amino acids. The only DNA kept is the CDR3, 39 bases in frame from the first base. The V and J ends are trimmed by 0 bases and 6 bases, leaving 6 bases between them. TCRbeta CDR3 regions were amplified from genomic DNA by means of the immunoSEQ Assay, a bias-controlled multiplex PCR. Processing in the source paper ran as follows. Nucleated cell counts per sample were estimated from amplification of reference gene primers within the assay. Sequence reads were collapsed and filtered to measure the absolute abundance of every unique TCRbeta CDR3 rearrangement. For each sample, productive Simpson clonality was calculated by taking the square root of Simpson's diversity index across productive rearrangements. Entries here come from immuneACCESS through TCRdb and include only in-frame sequences with V and J called. Some clones fail to appear in such tables; in the studies checked, an unresolved V gene covers under half of the shortfall, and the cause of the remainder is unknown. That table gives V, J and clone size, and the DNA gave D and trimming. Within this sample are fewer than 250,000 clones, with 80% to 90% of them counted one time only. The top ten constitute 3.5% to 4% of the sample.

Participants in the prospective study were enrolled through a virtual design, were aged roughly 18 to 95 years, and lived in approximately 24 United States geographic areas. Cohort assignment in the prospective study relied on participant-reported clinical history from a screening survey and a study questionnaire. Mobile phlebotomists in the prospective study collected whole blood, serum and a nasopharyngeal or oropharyngeal swab from every participant. Prospective study participants could optionally give additional blood draws and questionnaires over a roughly two-month period. Blood samples from the prospective study were shipped frozen or at room temperature prior to DNA extraction. This clone was observed a few times. Its antigen is still unknown. Per-nucleotide qualities are absent, and no much larger clonotype sits a single base away.

This clonotype originated in a woman aged 40 to 50 with acute COVID-19. The sample consisted of PBMCs or T cells enriched from blood (not recorded which). The rearrangement combines TRBV12-3 or TRBV12-4 with TRBJ2-1, with the D gene not confidently named. CDR3 loop: CASSLAVGNEQFF. The base sequence is TGTGCCAGCAGTTTAGCGGTCGGCAATGAGCAGTTCTTC.